This T cell receptor beta chain was obtained from a study of technical replicates of blood from several donors. Generated by immunoSEQ multiplex PCR, the TCRdb table keeps only in-frame clones and is missing some. Of some 82,000 clones in the sample, around 94% were seen once. The CDR3 consists of 15 residues. The ends were cut back, 4 bases at V and 6 bases at J, with 17 bases in the middle. The germline CDR1 and CDR2 sequences are SEHNR and FQNEAQ (reference sequence). The chain joins TRBV7-9 to TRBJ2-3; D is ambiguous. The sample was T cells isolated from PBMCs. The origin of this receptor is a human donor in good health. CDR3 in amino acids: CASSSWALDRDTQYF. The CDR3 DNA reads TGTGCCAGCAGCTCTTGGGCCCTGGATAGGGATACGCAGTATTTT.